This T cell receptor (beta chain) was found in a study of early T cells in non-severe SARS-CoV-2 infection. Study-level information: Bulk RNA taken from unsorted whole blood was sequenced, leaving chains unpaired.

The CDR3 length is 14 residues. The V end lost 4 bases, the J end lost 0 bases, and 9 bases lay between the germline ends. From germline, CDR1 is SGHRS and CDR2 YFSETQ. This clonotype showed up just a few times. Its cognate antigen is unknown. Whole-study results and caveats: The study's VDJdb matching favored anti-spike CD8 responses and missed private and CD4 specificities.

The protocol attached unique molecular identifiers to individual cDNA molecules. Using its own MiXCR run on the 5' RACE reads, TCRdb lists one record per CDR3 protein. The table lists about 60,000 distinct CDR3 sequences, roughly 5.5% of them singletons. The gene calls are TRBV5-1 and TRBJ2-3; D perhaps matches TRBD1 (5 bases). The TCR sequence derives from an adult who was a healthcare worker with PCR-confirmed SARS-CoV-2 infection or an uninfected control (not recorded which). The sample was whole blood. The CDR3 reads CASSKGDSTDTQYF. CDR3 sequence (DNA): TGCGCCAGCAGCAAAGGGGATAGCACAGATACGCAGTATTTT. The whole variable domain, remainder taken from reference TRBV5-1 and TRBJ2-3, is KAGVTQTPRYLIKTRGQQVTLSCSPISGHRSVSWYQQTPGQGLQFLFEYFSETQRNKGNFPGRFSGRQFSNSRSEMNVSTLELGDSALYLCASSKGDSTDTQYFGPGTRLTVL.